This T cell receptor (beta chain) is drawn from a study of T-cell reconstitution after alpha-beta-depleted transplantation in children. The CDR3 is 17 amino acids. V shed 6 bases, J shed 6 bases, and the junction held 18 bases outside the gene matches. Looked up from germline, CDR1 is SNHLY and CDR2 is FYNNEI. A library of TCRbeta sequences, prepared with unique molecular identifiers, was generated. TCRdb analysed the PCR reads with MiXCR anew, one entry per CDR3 protein. Among fewer than 1 million distinct CDR3 sequences listed, approximately 15% were seen once. The sequence was collected from a male patient younger than 18 who had a stem cell transplant for acute lymphoblastic leukemia, so the T cells may come from the graft donor. Sequenced here: PBMCs, mostly from graft donor cells, sampled 360 days after TCRalphabeta/CD19-depleted stem cell transplant. The chain has TRBV2 and TRBJ2-3; TRBD1 matches at 7 bases. The CDR3 coding sequence is TGTGCCAGCAGAGCTCACAGGGGAAACACGCAACGGGATACGCAGTATTTT. It encodes CASRAHRGNTQRDTQYF.